This T cell receptor beta chain was found in a study of a mutant IDH1 vaccine in newly diagnosed glioma. In the study overall: Vaccinations were initiated 4-6 weeks following radiotherapy alone, or were given together with temozolomide cycles. Treated patients, averaging about 40 years, were roughly 60% male and about 38% female. Former treatment meant radiotherapy, temozolomide, or both; the majority had gotten both.

Clones were read by immunoSEQ multiplex PCR, and TCRdb kept only the in-frame ones, dropping some. The repertoire includes some 54,000 clones, roughly 91% of them detected once, and more than 2% sits in the top ten. Trimming removed 0 bases from V and 4 bases from J, with 9 bases in between. The CDR3 consists of 14 residues. Germline V gene data show CDR1 as MNHNY and CDR2 as SVGAGI (reference sequence). As to this clone: Its antigen is unknown.

Time point given: week 11, during vaccination. Every vaccination contained 300 ug of the mutant IDH1 20-mer peptide and was paired with topical imiquimod. New WHO grade 3 or 4 astrocytomas that were IDH1-mutant and ATRX-lost occurred in the donors. The receptor comes from a man aged 50-60 years with glioma. The sequencing used PBMCs, collected from a glioma patient whose treatment included an IDH1 peptide vaccine. The chain carries TRBV6-6 and TRBJ1-1, with TRBD1 as a possible D gene (6 bases). The CDR3 DNA reads TGTGCCAGCAGTTACTCCCAGGGGAGCACTGAAGCTTTCTTT. Translated, it gives CASSYSQGSTEAFF.